This entry describes one T cell receptor beta chain. Its antigen is unknown. Base qualities are not provided; no much larger clone lies one nucleotide away. The sample originates from a study of CD8+ T cells in alopecia areata (dated by TCRdb to about 2018). Study-wide context: Treated patients were enrolled in an open-label pilot trial of oral tofacitinib, 5 to 10 mg twice daily, for moderate-to-severe alopecia areata. Patients stayed on tofacitinib for 6 to 18 months and then had 6 months of follow-up off drug so that delayed response and recurrence could be assessed. For the treated patients, the SALT score, which quantifies what percentage of scalp surface area is affected, served as the measure of disease severity. High-throughput TCRbeta sequencing was used to examine T cell clonal expansion in alopecia areata in both the C3H/HeJ mouse model and human patients. On the human side, TCRbeta sequencing was run on scalp tissue and on sorted CD4+ and CD8+ peripheral blood T cells from healthy controls and from alopecia areata patients with either patchy or totalis/universalis disease. Biopsies were taken from tofacitinib-treated patients at baseline and at 4 and 24 weeks of treatment, and a later scalp biopsy was taken in several of the tofacitinib-treated patients. Scalp clonality was compared among normal scalp (n=4), patchy alopecia areata scalp (n=8), and alopecia totalis/universalis scalp (n=8). The RNA source kit depended on sample type: the PAXgene miRNA kit for fixed scalp, the miRNeasy kit for PBMCs, and the RNeasy kit for mouse skin. Amplification of TCRbeta CDR3 regions was done by immunoSEQ multiplex PCR using 35 Vbeta forward primers and 13 Jbeta reverse primers.

Library construction relied on the immunoSEQ multiplex PCR assay. RNA was extracted from all samples and reverse transcribed into cDNA as template for TCR sequencing. SuperScript III was used for first-strand cDNA synthesis, primed with a 2:1 mix of oligo-dT and random hexamers. Amplification bias was assessed with a synthetic immune receptor repertoire, and residual bias was removed computationally. From the authors' description of their analysis: After raw reads were preprocessed to remove errors, the CDR3 was defined following IMGT conventions as running from the conserved cysteine to phenylalanine. Clonality was computed as 1 minus the Shannon entropy, with the entropy normalized by log2 of the number of productive unique TCRs. Whether scalp clones were CD4 or CD8 was inferred by matching scalp TCRbeta sequences against CD4 and CD8 repertoires sorted from blood. Sourced from immuneACCESS, this table was stored by TCRdb with only in-frame sequences that have V and J called. A share of the clones is absent; for the studies checked, an unresolved V gene accounts for under half, and the remainder has no known explanation. V and J calls and clone size come straight from that table; D and trimming were deduced from the DNA. The sample records hundreds of thousands of clones, around 64% of which are singletons. About 0.93% of the sample is in the top ten clones.

The CDR3 runs 9 residues from the cysteine to the phenylalanine. Of the read, only the CDR3 DNA is kept; its 27 bases are in frame from base 1. CDR1 and CDR2 are drawn from the germline V gene: SQVTM, ANQGSEA. The V end loses 2 bases and the J end loses 6 bases, and a stretch of 1 base separates them. The investigation overall reported the following: Compared with normal scalp, lesional scalp had higher clonality and more expanded CD8+ clones, particularly in alopecia totalis/universalis, a pattern that suggests antigenic drive. Shared TCR sequences between patients were less evident than in mice, which may be partly attributable to HLA diversity in the patient population. Scalp clonality and the number of expanded CD8+ clones among the top 100 scalp clones were significantly decreased by tofacitinib. Unlike mouse skin, which is dominated by gammadelta T cells, normal human skin has resident alphabeta T cells that are also sequenced, and this complicates analysis of the scalp TCR repertoire. During tofacitinib treatment, many expanded lesional clones remained in scalp and blood, and this persistence may partly explain relapse after treatment is stopped. Because the treated cohort was small and had just a single nonresponder, larger studies are needed to establish links between baseline CD8+ expansion and response.

The treatment or condition label for this specimen denotes: oral pan-JAK inhibitor, 5-10 mg twice daily. From alopecia areata patients, peripheral blood was collected along with lesional scalp punch biopsies. PBMCs were isolated by density centrifugation and stained for CD3, CD4 and CD8, and CD4+ and CD8+ T cells were sorted on a FACSAria. This sample comprised CD4+ T cells sorted from blood, obtained at week 52, from a patient treated with tofacitinib. The rearrangement combines TRBV29-1 with TRBJ1-2; confidence is insufficient to name the D gene. This receptor was identified in a human donor with alopecia areata. The nucleotides are TGCAGCGTTGAAAATGGCTACACCTTC. Translation gives CSVENGYTF.